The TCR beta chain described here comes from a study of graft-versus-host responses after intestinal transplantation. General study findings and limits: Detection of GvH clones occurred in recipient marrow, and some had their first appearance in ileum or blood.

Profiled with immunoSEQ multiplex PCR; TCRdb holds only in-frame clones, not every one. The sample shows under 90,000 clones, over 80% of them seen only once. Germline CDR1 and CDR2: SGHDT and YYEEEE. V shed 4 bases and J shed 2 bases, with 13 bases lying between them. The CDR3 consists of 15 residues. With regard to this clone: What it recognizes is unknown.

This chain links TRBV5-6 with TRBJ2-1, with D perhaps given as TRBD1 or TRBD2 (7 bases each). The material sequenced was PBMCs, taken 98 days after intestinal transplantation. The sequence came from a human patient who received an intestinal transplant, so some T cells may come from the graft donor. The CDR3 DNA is TGTGCCAGCAGCCCAGGGGGGGCCCCCTACAATGAGCAGTTCTTC. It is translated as CASSPGGAPYNEQFF.